The present entry profiles one T cell receptor (beta chain) with its context. TCR beta was sequenced from blood CD8+ and CD4+ T cells. RNA amounts of roughly 0.45 to 1 ug underwent reverse transcription with random hexamers. The immunoSEQ assay covered 54 Vbeta and 13 Jbeta segments for CDR3. MiXCR, applied by TCRdb to the immunoSEQ multiplex PCR reads, yields one record per CDR3 protein. The sample has fewer than 90,000 distinct CDR3 sequences, around 93% seen once. This sample was taken from a study of CD8 T cells in Susac syndrome. Study in general: At the time of blood draw, patients with Susac syndrome were therapy-naive, receiving corticosteroids, or receiving intravenous immunoglobulin alone.

Sequencing was carried out using CD8+ T cells from PBMCs. This receptor was obtained from a human donor with Susac syndrome.

The chain's CDR3 is CASSSPGQGAPYEKLFF. The CDR3 DNA sequence: TGTGCCAGCAGCTCACCGGGACAGGGAGCTCCCTACGAAAAACTGTTTTTT. The gene calls are TRBV7-9 and TRBJ1-4; 9 bases match TRBD1. Trimming cost V 4 bases and J 8 bases; bases outside gene matches: 14. Germline V gene data show CDR1 as SEHNR and CDR2 as FQNEAQ (reference sequence). The CDR3 consists of 17 residues.